This T cell receptor (beta chain) was captured in a study of cytomegalovirus exposure and HLA in healthy donors (dated by TCRdb to the late 2010s). Concerning the study at large: An earlier analysis of 550 to 700 of the donors reported about 290 Gb of sequence data and some 100 million unique TCR beta sequences from about 200 million T cells. All discovery cohort repertoires had been generated using a single sequencing platform. Class I and class II HLA loci were covered by the typing at four-digit resolution. The study profiled the T cell repertoires of approximately 700 subjects by immunosequencing and related them to cytomegalovirus serostatus. The study was designed to test whether signatures of past pathogen exposure could be identified by cataloging public T cell receptors. A separate validation cohort of 100 to 150 different subjects was used in addition to the roughly 670-subject first cohort. A later genetic analysis took genome-wide SNP genotypes for 398 of the 666 donors and used that subset as a discovery cohort. Because of strong linkage in the cohort, five DR-DQ haplotypes were treated as single units for association and clustering. Approximately 310 gigabases of sequencing data and around 85 million unique TCR sequences made up an early release that covered over 550 HLA-typed donors. High-throughput TCR immunosequencing, statistical association of individual TCRs with disease status, and machine learning were combined to predict cytomegalovirus infection status. The number of typed donors differed by locus: about 620-630 for A, B, C, DRB1 and DQB1; approximately 520 for DQA1; roughly 600 for DPA1; and some 430 for DPB1. The genetic ancestry cluster associated with self-reported Caucasian donors included 65% to 90% of the roughly 400 genotyped donors. To decide whether each TCR beta V gene segment behaved as functional or pseudogenic, an earlier analysis of nearly 600 of the donors relied on high-throughput TCR beta sequencing. Alongside the repertoire data, information on donor age, sex, ethnicity and CMV serostatus was compiled. Rather than using new phenotypic data, the later analysis identified candidate immune exposures from TCR beta sequences and from how often those sequences occurred across donors. A later analysis re-examined previously published TCR beta repertoires from more than 650 donors and added high-resolution HLA genotyping to investigate patterns of TCR occurrence. Among some 400 genotyped donors of the cohort, an average of around 240,000 unique TCR beta nucleotide sequences was sequenced per donor, of which about 18% were non-productive.

Including the terminal cysteine and phenylalanine, the CDR3 comprises 14 residues. CDR3 DNA is the only sequence kept; it has 42 bases, read in frame from the first base. The germline V gene yields SGHTA for CDR1 and FQGNSA for CDR2. Trimming removed 4 bases from V and 4 bases from J, leaving 14 bases between the germline ends. Broader findings and caveats from the paper: In a later analysis, HLA-associated TCR beta chains showed more clonal expansion and lower generation probabilities than non-associated chains that were equally common. Broadly in line with IMGT annotations, most TCR beta V segments showed up in productive rearrangements about 87% or about 30% of the time in an earlier analysis of around 600 of the donors. A later analysis reported that several top co-occurrence clusters appeared linked to parvovirus B19, influenza, CMV and Epstein-Barr virus. Specific HLA alleles were associated with more than 15,000 TCR beta sequences at a false discovery rate of 0.05 in a later analysis. Assigning TCR associations to individual alleles was difficult when HLA alleles, especially DR and DQ, strongly co-occurred. Correlated functional status among segregating V segments might be attributable to linkage disequilibrium, but an unknown experimental factor could not be ruled out. In vitro tests confirmed that a few of the cytomegalovirus-associated TCR beta chains recognize cytomegalovirus antigens. According to a later analysis, TCR association rates differed among HLA loci, with DRB1 alleles showing the most associated TCRs and HLA-C alleles showing the fewest. Sequencing depth was assumed to be roughly uniform across donors in the presence/absence analyses, though that assumption may not hold. A further reported finding was that TCR beta sequences accurately predicted the HLA-A and HLA-B alleles for most subjects in the first cohort. A total of 164 TCR beta chains were listed by the study as associated with cytomegalovirus. The sequencing pipeline was judged likely to have produced a cluster of highly shared sequence variants as a technical artifact. Across donors, most TCR sequences were observed very rarely, whereas some public TCRs were present in many individuals. Because counts were too low, seventeen rarely observed V segments, including chromosome 9 orphons, were left out of the earlier analysis of about 500 of the donors. According to a later analysis, most CMV-associated TCR beta chains appeared to be HLA-restricted, and the HLA associations seemed to be driven largely by CMV exposure. Because HLA typing was unavailable for some donors at each locus, only the typed subset was used in association tests. A later genetic analysis associated a missense DCLRE1C variant with V-gene and J-gene trimming of TCR beta chains, and an independent cohort replicated the association. Some IMGT-functional V segments, including TRBV6-2 and TRBV6-3, could not be told apart with the 87-base-pair reads, so those segments were excluded. The authors suggested that the approach could potentially be extended to other disease states and immunological phenotypes. In this cohort, only TCR beta chains were sequenced, and detectable features were limited by the absence of alpha or paired-chain data. In a later genetic analysis, fewer N-insertions in productive TCRs were reported among donors in an Asian-associated ancestry cluster than the 666-donor mean. Immune exposure information for the cohort was limited to CMV serostatus. Cytomegalovirus status was reported to be diagnosed by the classifier with high specificity and sensitivity in both the original and validation cohorts.

With respect to this clone: Its target antigen remains unknown. No base quality values were provided; no much bigger clone lies one nucleotide off.

The library was built by means of the immunoSEQ multiplex PCR assay. A mixture of 60 forward primers for TCR Vbeta segments and 13 reverse primers for TCR Jbeta segments was used in the multiplex PCR. The CDR3 region of rearranged TCR beta genes was amplified from genomic DNA by a multiplex PCR assay. On the Illumina HiSeq System, the amplified TCR beta libraries were sequenced as 87-base-pair reads. For the original study's pipeline: A later analysis counted 75 million to 100 million unique TCR beta chains across the 670 or so repertoires, and roughly 11 million of these chains were shared by at least two donors. Raw reads were error-corrected and collapsed into unique sequences with a nearest-neighbor algorithm that merged closely related sequences to remove PCR and sequencing errors. V, D and J gene segments were assigned by aligning CDR3 sequences to IMGT reference sequences. For a sequence to be retained, a match of at least six nucleotides was required to both a V gene segment and a J gene segment. A rearrangement counted as productive if the CDR3 had no stop codons and remained in frame with V and J, and every other rearrangement counted as non-productive. CDR3 was defined according to IMGT convention as the region running from the second conserved V-encoded cysteine to the conserved J-encoded phenylalanine. The earlier analysis of around 640 of the donors excluded sequences that lacked an unambiguous match to a single V gene segment. An earlier analysis of 587 of the donors called V segments functional above 56.7% productive rearrangements and segregating when the between-donor standard deviation exceeded 5%. A statistical classification framework was built for diagnosing cytomegalovirus status from the catalog of TCR beta chain sequences. A later analysis assigned V and J genes by comparing TCR nucleotide sequences with IMGT/GENE-DB human TR gene sequences. In a later analysis, CDR3 sequences and most-parsimonious VDJ recombination scenarios were assigned using the TCRdist pipeline. A later analysis defined each TCR beta chain by its CDR3 amino acid sequence plus V-gene family, and excluded reads lacking a unique V-gene family. To address suspected cross-contamination and a sequencing artifact, a later analysis removed 450 to 700 highly shared, low-generation-probability nucleotide sequences. A later analysis calculated a clonal expansion index for each public chain from normalized within-repertoire ranks of inferred template counts. In a later analysis, generation probabilities were computed with a VDJ recombination model fitted to out-of-frame rearrangements, and the resulting probabilities were checked against IGoR. In a later analysis, hypergeometric tests were used to score TCR-TCR, TCR-HLA and TCR-CMV co-occurrence, with a repertoire-size bias correction applied to TCR pairs. A later analysis estimated false discovery rates by permuting HLA or CMV assignments 20 times. In a later analysis, co-occurring TCRs were grouped using DBSCAN, and TCRdist sequence similarity was added for clustering within HLA-allele-positive subsets. Repertoires with fewer than 30,000 or more than 120,000 public chains, plus five repertoires with anomalous nucleotide sharing, were excluded from co-occurrence clustering. TCRdb limited this immuneACCESS table to in-frame rearrangements with V and J called. A share of clones is missing; checked studies link under half to unresolved V genes, and the rest is unexplained. V and J calls and clone size are as listed in that table; D and trimming were resolved from the DNA. The sample table shows around 140,000 clones, and about 80% are seen once. Jointly, the top ten make up 2% to 3% of the sample.

The cohort comprised some 700 healthy bone marrow donors. Cohort members were all nominally healthy when sampled, although unrecorded immune exposures were likely present. The donor tested CMV seropositive, placing the donor among the 250 to 300 seropositive members of the cohort. A peripheral blood sample was provided by each donor, and peripheral blood mononuclear cells were used for TCR beta sequencing. Genomic DNA extraction from the blood cell samples was performed with the Qiagen DNeasy Blood Extraction Kit. The TCR sequence derives from a young woman in good health and CMV-seropositive. The chain links TRBV7-2 with TRBJ2-7; D gene: possibly TRBD2, on 6 matching bases. Sequencing was performed on PBMCs. The bases are TGTGCCAGCAGCTCCCAACCGGGAGCTTACGAGCAGTACTTC. It specifies CASSSQPGAYEQYF.